The source of this TCR beta chain is a study of immune evolution from preneoplasia to lung adenocarcinoma. Germline assignment: CDR1 SGDLS and CDR2 YYNGEE. V lost 0 bases and J lost 4, with 7 bases in between. The CDR3 has 13 residues. Study findings and constraints: T cell clonality was higher in KRAS-mutant than EGFR-mutant or wild-type nodules.

Assay used: immunoSEQ multiplex PCR; TCRdb lists only in-frame clones, some missing. This sample has 6,600 or so clones, with roughly 85% found just once. Concerning this clone: Its antigen is not identified.

The source of this sequence is a person aged 45-69 years with lung adenocarcinoma. The rearrangement joins TRBV9 to TRBJ2-5; D is undetermined. The specimen sequenced was FFPE invasive lung adenocarcinoma tissue. The CDR3 DNA reads as TGTGCCAGCAGCGTAGCTATGGGAGAGACCCAGTACTTC. This encodes CASSVAMGETQYF.